This TCR beta chain stems from a study of blood T cells in healthy people across ages. Details on this clonotype: Its antigen is as yet unknown.

Study-wide results and caveats: The study found more naive CD4+ cells and higher diversity in long-lived than aged donors.

A J-beta primer mix and a sample-barcoded 5' primer were used in a second PCR of about 7 to 12 cycles. TCRdb independently ran MiXCR on the 5' RACE reads; one entry per CDR3 protein. The data contain approximately 780,000 distinct CDR3 sequences, 25% to 30% of them singletons. Each donor was a healthy Caucasian individual from Russia, aged about 6 to 100. Every donor provided approximately 9.2 milliliters of peripheral blood. The V and J ends lost 4 bases and 2 bases, in that order; junction bases with no gene match: 7. Germline CDR1 and CDR2: PRHDT and FYEKMQ (reference sequence). The CDR3 totals 16 residues. These data also featured in a second study, about T cells of mothers and their children.

The sample consisted of blood. The sequence derives from a boy younger than 18 in good health. The gene calls are TRBV13 and TRBJ2-7; 11 bases match TRBD2. CDR3 in amino acids: CASSSLLAGAAYEQYF. Written as DNA, the CDR3 is TGTGCCAGCAGCTCCCTACTAGCGGGGGCCGCCTACGAGCAGTACTTC.